One and the same sample provided the 22 T cell receptor beta chains below, sequenced in a study of blood T cell repertoires in COVID-19. Assay: immunoSEQ multiplex PCR; the TCRdb copy retains only in-frame clones and omits some. The sample yields over 130,000 clones, almost 85% seen once. The sequencing input was PBMCs or T cells enriched from blood (not recorded which). The receptors here all came from a woman in her forties or fifties with acute COVID-19.

This clone was seen more than once but under ten times. V and J are TRBV4-3 and TRBJ1-2, with D possibly being TRBD1 (6 bases). Trimming took 2 bases from V and 9 from J, leaving 13 bases between them. The germline V gene has CDR1 LGHNA and CDR2 YSLEER. There are 13 residues in the CDR3. CDR3 loop: CASSQTGTQRYTF. The CDR3 nucleotides are TGCGCCAGCAGCCAAACAGGGACCCAGCGCTACACCTTC.

The chain carries TRBV11-3 and TRBJ2-2; 7 bases fit TRBD1. Germline values: CDR1 SGHNT, CDR2 YENEEA. The CDR3 has 16 residues. J was trimmed by 4 bases and V by 2 bases; bases with no gene match: 7. The CDR3 nucleotides read TGTGCCAGCAGCTTAACAAGGGGGCGCGGCACCGGGGAGCTGTTTTTT. As protein: CASSLTRGRGTGELFF.

This chain joins TRBV12-3 or TRBV12-4 and TRBJ1-1; 7 bases fit TRBD1. V lost 4 bases and J lost 2; bases outside the gene matches: 1. The CDR3 runs 13 residues. The CDR3 reads CASSWDSNTEAFF. CDR3 DNA sequence: TGTGCCAGCAGTTGGGACAGCAACACTGAAGCTTTCTTT.

V gene TRBV6-5 combines with J gene TRBJ1-1; D possibly corresponds to TRBD1 (5 bases). Trimming pared 6 bases from V and 5 bases from J, leaving 13 bases between. CDR3 length: 13 residues. The germline CDR1 and CDR2 sequences are MNHEY and SVGAGI. The CDR3 nucleotides read TGTGCCAGCAGGGGGCTTAGAGCGACTGAAGCTTTCTTT. Translating it yields CASRGLRATEAFF.

The chain uses TRBV28 and TRBJ2-3, with TRBD2 identical over 8 bases. V dropped 7 bases and J dropped 5; count of bases not matched to a gene: 11. Germline V gene lookup returns CDR1 MDHEN and CDR2 SYDVKM. This CDR3 region has 15 residues. The DNA of the CDR3 is TGTGCCAGCACAGTGGTCGGGAGGGCCGGAGATACGCAGTATTTT. This translates into CASTVVGRAGDTQYF.

V is TRBV6-1 and J is TRBJ2-5, with no clear D. CDR1 is MNHNS and CDR2 is SASEGT in the germline V gene. The germline V and J ends were trimmed by 3 bases and 3 bases, with 8 bases remaining between them. This CDR3 spans 13 amino acids. The CDR3 sequence is CASSDILKETQYF. DNA of the CDR3: TGTGCCAGCAGTGATATCTTAAAAGAGACCCAGTACTTC.

V usage is TRBV18 and J usage is TRBJ2-7, with TRBD1 matching over 8 bases. Losses at the gene ends were 4 bases for V and 4 bases for J; bases not matched to a gene: 6. There are 14 residues in the CDR3. CDR1 and CDR2 (germline): KGHSH, LQKENI. The CDR3 nucleotides read TGTGCCAGCTCACTTTCACAGGGGGTTTACGAGCAGTACTTC. This codes for CASSLSQGVYEQYF.

The chain carries TRBV14 and TRBJ2-1, with 8 bases that match TRBD2. Germline lookup yields CDR1 SGHDN and CDR2 FVKESK. Germline trimming cut 4 bases from V and 3 bases from J; bases unmatched to any gene: 5. The CDR3 is made up of 15 amino acids. The CDR3 loop is CASSPRTSSYNEQFF. CDR3 nucleotide sequence: TGTGCCAGCAGCCCCCGGACTAGCAGCTACAATGAGCAGTTCTTC.

The rearrangement links TRBV29-1 to TRBJ2-1; 9 bases agree with TRBD2. CDR1 is SQVTM, CDR2 ANQGSEA, per germline. The CDR3 has 14 amino acids. Trimming removed 4 bases from V and 10 bases from J; junction bases left unmatched: 11. CDR3 loop: CSVGGGGTSREQFF. For the CDR3, the DNA is TGCAGCGTTGGAGGGGGCGGGACTAGCCGCGAGCAGTTCTTC.

The chain is built from TRBV19 and TRBJ1-5, with 9 bases aligning to TRBD1. Germline loops: CDR1 LNHDA, CDR2 SQIVND (reference sequence). The length of the CDR3 is 14 residues. J was trimmed by 5 bases and V by 10 bases; bases with no gene match: 9. CDR3 sequence: CATQWGQGYQPQHF. CDR3 DNA sequence: TGTGCCACTCAGTGGGGACAGGGCTATCAGCCCCAGCATTTT.

The J gene is TRBJ2-4, the V gene TRBV7-2, with 7 bases aligning to TRBD2. The germline gives CDR1 SGHTA, CDR2 FQGNSA. This CDR3 is 16 amino acids long. The V segment lost 1 base and the J segment 6 bases; nucleotides outside the gene matches: 9. Written as DNA, the CDR3 is TGTGCCAGCAGCTTAGTGGCGGGGGACGCCGGAAACATTCAGTACTTC. Protein product: CASSLVAGDAGNIQYF.

The J gene is TRBJ2-1, the V gene TRBV27, with 9 bases matching TRBD2. V trimming: 1 base; J trimming: 5 bases; junction bases outside the gene matches: 12. This CDR3 is 18 amino acids long. From germline, CDR1 is MNHEY and CDR2 SMNVEV (reference sequence). The CDR3 DNA sequence: TGTGCCAGCAGTTTATATCCCCCTCTTAGCGGGAGTGACAATGAGCAGTTCTTC. Protein: CASSLYPPLSGSDNEQFF.

The chain carries TRBV11-3 and TRBJ1-4, with D perhaps TRBD1 (5 bases). Trimming shortened V by 6 bases and J by 3 bases, and 11 bases separated the two germline ends. CDR1 SGHNT and CDR2 YENEEA come from the germline V gene. The CDR3 is 14 amino acids. In DNA, the CDR3 is TGTGCCAGCAGTCTGCAGGGTTCTAATGAAAAACTGTTTTTT. Encoded protein: CASSLQGSNEKLFF.

The gene calls are TRBV6-5 and TRBJ2-1, with D perhaps matching TRBD2 (6 bases). V was cut by 5 bases and J by 0 bases, with 11 bases left in between. Germline V gene sequence: CDR1 MNHEY, CDR2 SVGAGI. The CDR3 sequence is 15 residues long. CDR3 in DNA: TGTGCCAGCAGTACTCCGGGAGACTCCTACAATGAGCAGTTCTTC. It translates to CASSTPGDSYNEQFF.

This clone appeared once. The J gene is TRBJ2-7, the V gene TRBV5-5; no reliable D call. Germline V gene lookup returns CDR1 SGHKS and CDR2 YYEKEE (reference sequence). With 2 bases removed from V and 2 bases from J, the gap between germline ends came to 14 bases. The CDR3 is made up of 15 amino acids. The DNA for the CDR3 is TGTGCCAGCAGCTTTTCCGGCGACTCCACCTACGAGCAGTACTTC. Residues: CASSFSGDSTYEQYF.

The rearrangement uses TRBV9 and TRBJ2-1, with D possibly TRBD2 on 6 matching bases. The germline CDR1 and CDR2 sequences are SGDLS and YYNGEE. This CDR3 has 14 amino acids. V lost 0 bases and J lost 10, with 14 bases in between. The CDR3 coding sequence is TGTGCCAGCAGCGTAGAGGGACTCCGACAGGAGCAGTTCTTC. Translation gives CASSVEGLRQEQFF. Full variable domain (outside the CDR3, taken from reference TRBV9 and TRBJ2-1): DSGVTQTPKHLITATGQRVTLRCSPRSGDLSVYWYQQSLDQGLQFLIQYYNGEERAKGNILERFSAQQFPDLHSELNLSSLELGDSALYFCASSVEGLRQEQFFGPGTRLTVL.

The genes are TRBV4-3 and TRBJ1-6; D is perhaps TRBD1 (5 bases). The germline gives CDR1 LGHNA, CDR2 YSLEER. The V and J ends lost 1 base and 7 bases respectively, with 11 bases between them. The CDR3 totals 15 residues. The CDR3 region is CASSQGVQGNSPLHF. CDR3 in DNA: TGCGCCAGCAGCCAAGGTGTGCAGGGAAATTCACCCCTCCACTTT.

CDR3 loop: CASSEGQAEENTIYF. The CDR3 DNA sequence: TGCGCCAGCAGCGAGGGACAGGCCGAGGAAAACACCATATATTTT. The V and J genes are TRBV5-1 and TRBJ1-3; the match to TRBD1 covers 8 bases. Germline loops: CDR1 SGHRS, CDR2 YFSETQ. The CDR3 has 15 amino acids. Trimming at V came to 4 bases and at J to 6 bases, leaving 9 bases not matched to a gene.

The chain employs TRBV5-8 and TRBJ2-2; 12 bases align to TRBD2. V lost 3 bases to trimming and J lost 3 bases; unmatched junction nucleotides: 15. This CDR3 has 20 residues. CDR1 and CDR2 (germline): SGHTS, YDEGEE. The CDR3 loop reads CASSSLLAGGVDGYTGELFF. CDR3 nucleotide sequence: TGTGCCAGCAGCTCCCTTCTAGCGGGAGGGGTCGACGGGTACACCGGGGAGCTGTTTTTT.

The chain couples TRBV13 to TRBJ2-1; tentatively, D is TRBD1 (6 bases). The CDR3 is 15 amino acids. Germline CDR1 reads PRHDT; CDR2 reads FYEKMQ (reference sequence). Between the trimmed V and J ends, which lost 6 bases and 2 bases, there was a span of 14 bases. The CDR3 nucleotides are TGTGCCAGCAGTCAAACAGGGACCCCCTACAATGAGCAGTTCTTC. It is translated as CASSQTGTPYNEQFF. The full variable domain, rest sourced from reference TRBV13 and TRBJ2-1, is AAGVIQSPRHLIKEKRETATLKCYPIPRHDTVYWYQQGPGQDPQFLISFYEKMQSDKGSIPDRFSAQQFSDYHSELNMSSLELGDSALYFCASSQTGTPYNEQFFGPGTRLTVL.

The J gene is TRBJ2-3, the V gene TRBV2; 8 bases align to TRBD2. Germline V gene data show CDR1 as SNHLY and CDR2 as FYNNEI. Trimming removed 11 bases from V and 2 bases from J; junction bases left unmatched: 6. The CDR3 runs to 13 residues. CDR3 loop: CAGSGAITDTQYF. The CDR3 bases are TGTGCCGGTAGCGGGGCAATCACAGATACGCAGTATTTT.

This sequence joins TRBV25-1 and TRBJ2-1; tentatively, D is TRBD1 (9 bases). Germline V lookup: CDR1 MGHDK, CDR2 SYGVNS. The CDR3 has 18 residues. Trimming removed 2 bases from V and 3 bases from J, with 20 bases in between. The CDR3 protein is CASSEPSGGDRVYNEQFF. The CDR3 DNA is TGTGCCAGCAGTGAACCATCCGGGGGGGACAGGGTCTACAATGAGCAGTTCTTC.